The text below deals with one T cell receptor (beta chain). Its antigen is as yet unknown. Each CDR3 protein is one row after TCRdb ran MiXCR on the RT-PCR reads. The data show fewer than 750,000 distinct CDR3 sequences, roughly 15% seen once. V gave up 3 bases and J gave up 4 bases, with 14 bases separating them. Germline loops: CDR1 LNHDA, CDR2 SQIVND (reference sequence). This CDR3 has 15 residues. This sample is part of a study of response to subunit inactivated influenza vaccine. Study-wide results and limits: With each seasonal influenza vaccination, the authors suggested, few new T cells are recruited.

The input for sequencing was PBMCs from blood, taken 11 to 12 days after vaccination. This clonotype originated in a man over 45 who received an inactivated influenza vaccine. The genes are TRBV19 and TRBJ2-3; TRBD2 is a possible D gene (5 bases). CDR3 nucleotide sequence: TGTGCCAGTAGTATCTTGGGTCTAGCCGCAGATACGCAGTATTTT. Protein product: CASSILGLAADTQYF.